This T cell receptor (beta chain) was identified in a study of CD8 T cells in Susac syndrome. Through negative isolation, CD4+ and CD8+ T cells were obtained, while TEMRA cells were enriched using FACS. The RNA, about 0.45 to 1 ug, was put through reverse transcription using random hexamers. The TCR beta CDR3 was amplified by immunoSEQ multiplex PCR across 54 Vbeta, 13 Jbeta. TCRdb re-derived calls from the immunoSEQ multiplex PCR reads in MiXCR, one entry per CDR3 protein. The sample shows 120,000 or so distinct CDR3 sequences, about 92% of them seen only once. Study-wide results and limits: The study's TCR sequencing and HLA analysis covered a relatively small number of individuals, and the study acknowledged this.

Germline V gene lookup returns CDR1 SGHTA and CDR2 FQGNSA. The CDR3 has 15 amino acids. V lost 1 base to trimming and J lost 6 bases, with 13 bases between them. In the case of this clonotype: The antigen is not known.

The clonotype originates from a human donor with multiple sclerosis. The sequenced material came from CD4+ T cells from PBMCs. This chain uses TRBV7-2 with TRBJ1-5; the D gene is possibly TRBD1 (5 bases). The CDR3 sequence: CASSLGTLTAQPQHF. The CDR3 DNA follows: TGTGCCAGCAGCTTAGGGACCCTGACAGCTCAGCCCCAGCATTTT.